Below, 10 T cell receptor beta chains from the same sample are listed, as sequenced in a study of T cells in Graves' hyperthyroidism and ophthalmopathy. Amplification targeted TCR beta CDR3 regions from RNA transcripts. TCR CDR3 underwent first-round RT-PCR with the HTBI primer set. TCRdb reanalysed the multiplex PCR reads using MiXCR and keeps one entry per CDR3 protein. The table has about 400,000 distinct CDR3 sequences, about 13% seen once. The material sequenced was blood. Receptors originate from a woman aged 18-29 years with Graves' hyperthyroidism.

This clonotype occurred a few times. The chain is built from TRBV6-9 and TRBJ2-2, with D possibly TRBD1 on 7 matching bases. The CDR3 spans 14 residues. Trimming removed 7 bases at V and 4 bases at J, with 13 bases between. Germline V CDR1 and CDR2: MNHGY, SVAAGI. CDR3 nucleotides: TGTGCCAGCAAGTTCAGGGGGGCCACCGGGGAGCTGTTTTTT. Encoded protein: CASKFRGATGELFF.

This clonotype has a count of ten or more. V gene TRBV7-9 combines with J gene TRBJ2-7; 7 nucleotides align to TRBD1. The CDR3 covers 13 residues. Losses at the gene ends were 5 bases for V and 3 bases for J; bases not matched to a gene: 4. Germline lookup yields CDR1 SEHNR and CDR2 FQNEAQ (reference sequence). CDR3 DNA: TGTGCCAGCAGCCCGCGGACAGGCTACGAGCAGTACTTC. This translates into CASSPRTGYEQYF.

The chain links TRBV10-1 to TRBJ2-2; 11 nucleotides align to TRBD2. The CDR3 sequence is 17 residues long. Germline V CDR1 and CDR2: WNHNN, SYGVQD (reference sequence). The J segment lost 3 bases and the V segment lost 6 bases, leaving 9 bases of the junction unmatched. The CDR3 coding sequence is TGCGCCAGCAGGGTAGCGGGAGGGAGTATGTACACCGGGGAGCTGTTTTTT. This encodes CASRVAGGSMYTGELFF.

This chain links TRBV12-3 or TRBV12-4 with TRBJ1-6; 7 bases map to TRBD1. This CDR3 comprises 14 residues. Germline trimming cut 7 bases from V and 9 bases from J; bases unmatched to any gene: 9. CDR3: CASTMTGRSSPLHF. DNA of the CDR3: TGTGCCAGCACCATGACAGGGAGGAGTTCACCCCTCCACTTT.

In its sample, this clonotype was seen a few times. The chain has TRBV6-1 and TRBJ1-1; 10 bases line up with TRBD1. There are 15 residues in the CDR3. V dropped 6 bases and J dropped 3; count of bases not matched to a gene: 7. CDR1 is MNHNS and CDR2 is SASEGT in the germline V gene. The CDR3 coding sequence is TGTGCCAGCAGGTCCAGACAGGGGGCATACACTGAAGCTTTCTTT. Protein: CASRSRQGAYTEAFF.

This clonotype occurred many times. CDR3 in amino acids: CASRTASTDTQYF. The DNA of the CDR3 is TGTGCCAGCCGGACAGCTAGCACAGATACGCAGTATTTT. The chain uses TRBV7-2 and TRBJ2-3, with D possibly matching TRBD1 (6 bases). The CDR3 has 13 residues. Deletions cut 8 bases from V and 0 bases from J, with 9 bases between. Germline V CDR1 and CDR2: SGHTA, FQGNSA.

This clonotype was counted ten times or more. The chain couples TRBV6-1 to TRBJ2-7, with 8 bases aligning to TRBD1. After removal of 5 bases from V and 0 bases from J, the junction contained 6 bases not matched to a gene. Germline CDR1 is MNHNS and CDR2 is SASEGT. The CDR3 length is 15 residues. The chain's CDR3 is CASSFGQGLSYEQYF. DNA for the CDR3: TGTGCCAGCAGTTTCGGACAGGGCCTCTCCTACGAGCAGTACTTC.

This clonotype was recorded many times. The chain joins TRBV20-1 to TRBJ2-7; D not certain. In germline, CDR1 is DFQATT, CDR2 SNEGSKA (reference sequence). CDR3 length: 12 amino acids. V dropped 3 bases and J dropped 0 bases, with 6 bases sitting between them. The CDR3 DNA reads TGCAGTGCTAGTCTTAGCTCCTACGAGCAGTACTTC. Its protein product is CSASLSSYEQYF.

The gene calls are TRBV19 and TRBJ2-3; TRBD2 might be the D (6 bases). CDR3 length equals 17 residues. CDR1 LNHDA and CDR2 SQIVND come from the germline V gene (reference sequence). V was shortened by 1 base and J by 2 bases, with 16 bases between the two germline ends. The CDR3 region has the DNA TGTGCCAGTAGTATAGCCCCGGGACTCGGGTTCACAGATACGCAGTATTTT. Its translation: CASSIAPGLGFTDTQYF.

The chain has TRBV12-5 and TRBJ2-3; 14 bases fit TRBD2. Per germline, CDR1 LGHNT and CDR2 FRNRAP. The CDR3 is 18 residues long. Germline trimming cut 1 base from V and 3 bases from J; bases unmatched to any gene: 6. Written as DNA, the CDR3 is TGTGCTAGTGGTTTGGGCGGACTAGCGGGAGGTGTAACAGATACGCAGTATTTT. The encoded protein is CASGLGGLAGGVTDTQYF.